This T cell receptor beta chain came from a study of T-cell reconstitution after alpha-beta-depleted transplantation in children. Points from the study as a whole: At around two months after transplant, the alpha-beta T cells were reportedly derived from several hundred expanded clones that came from non-depleted graft cells. Counts and diversity of T cells one year after transplant came mostly from newly produced T cells. Surviving recipient T cells and thymic progenitors produced the high day-60 TCRbeta diversity seen in some patients.

This clonotype was counted a few times. What it recognizes is unknown. The CDR3 covers 14 residues. The V gene lost 5 bases and the J gene lost 2 bases, with 12 bases spanning the gap. Preparation of the TCRbeta library used unique molecular identifiers. TCRdb re-derived calls from the PCR reads in MiXCR, one entry per CDR3 protein. The data show about 120,000 distinct CDR3 sequences, about 23% seen once. This specimen was PBMCs, mostly from graft donor cells, taken 180 days after TCRalphabeta/CD19-depleted stem cell transplant. This chain connects TRBV12-3 or TRBV12-4 to TRBJ2-5; the D call may be TRBD1 or TRBD2 (5 bases each). The sequence derives from a male patient aged 2 to 10 who had a stem cell transplant for chronic granulomatous disease, so the T cells may come from the graft donor. Here the CDR3 reads CASSTRDAQETQYF. The CDR3 DNA sequence: TGTGCCAGCAGTACCCGGGACGCACAAGAGACCCAGTACTTC.